This TCR beta chain was identified in a study of cytomegalovirus exposure and HLA in healthy donors. This clone showed up just a few times. The PCR had 60 Vbeta and 13 Jbeta primers. TCRdb's copy holds only in-frame clones and misses some; the assay was immunoSEQ multiplex PCR. The sample records fewer than 200,000 clones, approximately 78% being singletons. Sequenced material: PBMCs. This clonotype originated in a woman aged 25 to 39 in good health and CMV-seropositive.

The CDR3 reads CAWSSQDTEAFF. The CDR3 bases are TGTGCCTGGAGTAGTCAGGACACTGAAGCTTTCTTT. The chain carries TRBV30 and TRBJ1-1; D gene uncertain. Trimming took off 2 bases at V and 3 bases at J, with 7 bases between the two ends. The length of the CDR3 is 12 residues. Germline CDR1 reads GTSNPN; CDR2 reads SVGIG (reference sequence). Full variable domain (missing parts from reference TRBV30 and TRBJ1-1): SQTIHQWPATLVQPVGSPLSLECTVEGTSNPNLYWYRQAAGRGLQLLFYSVGIGQISSEVPQNLSASRPQDRQFILSSKKLLLSDSGFYLCAWSSQDTEAFFGQGTRLTVV.